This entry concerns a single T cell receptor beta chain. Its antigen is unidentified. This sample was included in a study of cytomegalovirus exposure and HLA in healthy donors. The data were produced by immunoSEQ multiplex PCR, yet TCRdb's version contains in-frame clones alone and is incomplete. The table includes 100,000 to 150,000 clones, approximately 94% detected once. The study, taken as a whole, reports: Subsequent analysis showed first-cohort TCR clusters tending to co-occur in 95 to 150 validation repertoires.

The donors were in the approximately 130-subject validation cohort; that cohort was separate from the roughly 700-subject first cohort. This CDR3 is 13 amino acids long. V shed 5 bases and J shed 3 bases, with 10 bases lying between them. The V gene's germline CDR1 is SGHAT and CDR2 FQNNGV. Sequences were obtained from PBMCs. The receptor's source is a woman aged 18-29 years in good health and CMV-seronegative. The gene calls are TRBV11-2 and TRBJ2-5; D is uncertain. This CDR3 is CASSAGREETQYF. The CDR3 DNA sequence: TGTGCCAGCAGCGCTGGCCGGGAAGAGACCCAGTACTTC.